This TCR beta chain was documented in a study of radiotherapy plus CTLA-4 blockade in lung cancer. The protocol was immunoSEQ multiplex PCR, while the TCRdb copy is restricted to in-frame clones and leaves out a portion. The sample includes 85,000 to 120,000 clones, about 84% of them seen just once. It was focal radiation plus CTLA-4 blockade with ipilimumab that patients with chemo-refractory metastatic non-small-cell lung cancer received. With V trimmed by 1 base and J by 6 bases, 11 bases remained unmatched. Per the germline V gene, CDR1 is MDHEN and CDR2 is SYDVKM. This CDR3 contains 17 residues.

The material sequenced was peripheral blood, taken from a patient treated with radiotherapy plus ipilimumab. V usage is TRBV28 and J usage is TRBJ1-5; TRBD1 aligns across 8 bases. The clonotype comes from a human donor with non-small cell lung cancer that progressed on radiotherapy plus ipilimumab. Some clones in this sample may be carry-over from other donors' samples. The CDR3 nucleotides read TGTGCCAGCAGTTTATATCAGGGGGCGCTTGGGTCTCAGCCCCAGCATTTT. It codes for CASSLYQGALGSQPQHF.